These 32 T cell receptor beta chains were all obtained from the same sample, sequenced in a study of cytomegalovirus exposure and HLA in healthy donors. The PCR made use of 60 Vbeta and 13 Jbeta primers. TCRdb's copy holds only in-frame clones and misses some; the assay was immunoSEQ multiplex PCR. The table has around 140,000 clones, 80% seen once. Sequenced sample: PBMCs. The source of these receptors is a man between 40 and 49 years old in good health and CMV-seronegative.

This clone was observed a few times. The V call is TRBV5-4, the J call TRBJ2-2, with TRBD1 matching over 12 bases. The CDR3 totals 18 residues. The germline gives CDR1 SGHNT, CDR2 YYREEE (reference sequence). After removal of 3 bases from V and 0 bases from J, the junction contained 6 bases not matched to a gene. CDR3 protein: CASSSGQGANANTGELFF. In DNA form, the CDR3 reads TGTGCCAGCAGCTCGGGACAGGGGGCGAACGCGAACACCGGGGAGCTGTTTTTT. Based on the CDR3 plus reference TRBV5-4 and TRBJ2-2, the full variable domain is ETGVTQSPTHLIKTRGQQVTLRCSSQSGHNTVSWYQQALGQGPQFIFQYYREEENGRGNFPPRFSGLQFPNYSSELNVNALELDDSALYLCASSSGQGANANTGELFFGEGSRLTVL.

The V gene is TRBV28, the J gene TRBJ2-7; a weak D match, TRBD2 (6 bases). The CDR3 sequence is 13 residues long. Germline CDR1 MDHEN, CDR2 SYDVKM. The V gene lost 2 bases and the J gene lost 6 bases, with 11 bases spanning the gap. The CDR3 nucleotides read TGTGCCAGCAGTTTACGGCAGGGAGGCGAGCAGTACTTC. It is translated as CASSLRQGGEQYF.

The V and J genes are TRBV14 and TRBJ1-3; D is uncertain. Trimming removed 1 base at V and 0 bases at J, with 7 bases between. Per germline, CDR1 SGHDN and CDR2 FVKESK. CDR3 length equals 15 residues. CDR3 region: CASSQGLLSGNTIYF. In DNA form, the CDR3 reads TGTGCCAGCAGCCAAGGTTTACTCTCTGGAAACACCATATATTTT.

This sequence joins TRBV28 and TRBJ1-5; 7 bases agree with TRBD1. V dropped 7 bases and J dropped 1; count of bases not matched to a gene: 10. Germline assignment: CDR1 MDHEN and CDR2 SYDVKM. The CDR3 is 16 amino acids. The CDR3 here is CASNSQTGTSNQPQHF. The CDR3 region has the DNA TGTGCCAGCAATTCACAGACAGGGACCAGCAATCAGCCCCAGCATTTT.

This chain joins TRBV19 and TRBJ1-2; D is ambiguous. CDR3 size: 12 residues. V dropped 1 base and J dropped 8 bases, with 8 bases sitting between them. CDR1 and CDR2 (germline): LNHDA, SQIVND (reference sequence). The CDR3 bases are TGTGCCAGTAGTATAGGGACTACGGGCTACACCTTC. It is translated as CASSIGTTGYTF.

This chain links TRBV6-5 with TRBJ1-1, with D maybe TRBD1 (5 bases). Germline V gene data show CDR1 as MNHEY and CDR2 as SVGAGI. This CDR3 is 15 amino acids long. V was cut by 6 bases and J by 5 bases, with 19 bases left in between. CDR3 nucleotides: TGTGCCAGCAGCGGAGGACGCGGGGGAGGGACTGAAGCTTTCTTT. This codes for CASSGGRGGGTEAFF.

This clone is a singleton in its sample. The chain employs TRBV14 and TRBJ2-7; no reliable D call. CDR3 length: 12 amino acids. Germline V CDR1 and CDR2: SGHDN, FVKESK. Trimming pared 1 base from V and 8 bases from J, leaving 9 bases between. CDR3 amino acids: CASSQVLGQQYF. The CDR3, as DNA: TGTGCCAGCAGCCAAGTGCTAGGTCAGCAGTACTTC.

The CDR3 is CASSFPGGRGTGELFF. In DNA form, the CDR3 reads TGCGCCAGCAGCTTCCCAGGGGGCAGAGGCACCGGGGAGCTGTTTTTT. The V gene is TRBV5-1, the J gene TRBJ2-2, with 8 bases matching TRBD1. Germline CDR1 reads SGHRS; CDR2 reads YFSETQ. V shed 2 bases, J shed 4 bases, and the junction held 7 bases outside the gene matches. This CDR3 has 16 amino acids.

The chain carries TRBV7-9 and TRBJ1-3; D remains unclear. CDR1 SEHNR and CDR2 FQNEAQ come from the germline V gene (reference sequence). The CDR3 sequence is 16 residues long. The ends were cut back, 1 base at V and 2 bases at J, with 12 bases in the middle. The CDR3 DNA reads TGTGCCAGCAGCTTAGTTTCCGGTACTACTGGAAACACCATATATTTT. Translation: CASSLVSGTTGNTIYF.

The J gene is TRBJ1-4, the V gene TRBV5-6; D gene uncertain. The CDR3 length is 14 residues. The germline V and J ends were trimmed by 0 bases and 2 bases, with 5 bases remaining between them. Germline V lookup: CDR1 SGHDT, CDR2 YYEEEE. The CDR3 nucleotides are TGTGCCAGCAGCTTGGGCCAGACTAATGAAAAACTGTTTTTT. It is translated as CASSLGQTNEKLFF.

The rearrangement uses TRBV2 and TRBJ2-5; no reliable D call. The CDR3 has 11 amino acids. V was trimmed by 7 bases and J by 5 bases, leaving 8 bases between them. In germline, CDR1 is SNHLY, CDR2 FYNNEI. The CDR3 DNA sequence: TGTGCCAGCACCATCAGGGAGACCCAGTACTTC. It encodes CASTIRETQYF.

The CDR3 loop reads CASTLDRAYSPLHF. The CDR3 DNA sequence: TGTGCCAGCACCCTCGACAGGGCTTATTCACCCCTCCACTTT. This chain links TRBV5-5 with TRBJ1-6; 7 bases line up with TRBD1. The ends lost 6 bases at V and 8 bases at J; junction bases unmatched: 8. The germline gives CDR1 SGHKS, CDR2 YYEKEE (reference sequence). This CDR3 has 14 amino acids.

V usage is TRBV10-3 and J usage is TRBJ2-5, with D possibly TRBD1 on 6 matching bases. The J call may be faulty, since TRBJ2-7 better matches the DNA end. Per the germline V gene, CDR1 is ENHRY and CDR2 is SYGVKD. This CDR3 comprises 14 residues. The CDR3 sequence: CAISGQASSYEQYF. CDR3 sequence (DNA): TGTGCCATCAGTGGACAGGCGAGCTCCTACGAGCAGTACTTC.

This CDR3 reads CASSFPDRATDTQYF. CDR3 DNA sequence: TGTGCCAGCAGCTTCCCGGACAGGGCCACAGATACGCAGTATTTT. The chain uses TRBV5-4 and TRBJ2-3; 8 positions agree with TRBD1. CDR1 is SGHNT and CDR2 is YYREEE in the germline V gene (reference sequence). This CDR3 is built from 15 residues. J was trimmed by 2 bases and V by 2 bases; bases with no gene match: 4.

This clone appeared once. The chain uses TRBV30 and TRBJ2-7; the D gene is possibly TRBD2 (6 bases). V was trimmed by 3 bases and J by 1 base, leaving 13 bases between them. The CDR3 has 14 amino acids. From germline, CDR1 is GTSNPN and CDR2 SVGIG (reference sequence). The CDR3 region has the DNA TGTGCCTGGAGGGGACTGGTGGGATCCTACGAGCAGTACTTC. Encoded protein: CAWRGLVGSYEQYF.

The chain couples TRBV4-3 to TRBJ2-7; D perhaps matches TRBD1 (6 bases). Trimming left V 0 bases short and J 6 bases short, with 9 bases between. Germline V gives CDR1 LGHNA, CDR2 YSLEER. The CDR3 consists of 13 residues. CDR3 loop: CASSQDWGREQYF. In DNA form, the CDR3 reads TGCGCCAGCAGCCAAGATTGGGGGCGCGAGCAGTACTTC.

This rearrangement joins TRBV5-1 to TRBJ2-1; TRBD2 matches at 8 bases. CDR1 SGHRS and CDR2 YFSETQ come from the germline V gene. This CDR3 spans 15 amino acids. Trimming cost V 4 bases and J 3 bases; bases outside gene matches: 6. The DNA of the CDR3 is TGCGCCAGCAGCGGTACTAGCGGCTACTACAATGAGCAGTTCTTC. It is translated as CASSGTSGYYNEQFF.

This chain uses TRBV7-9 with TRBJ1-4; D ambiguous. The CDR3 length is 16 residues. Germline assignment: CDR1 SEHNR and CDR2 FQNEAQ (reference sequence). The V end lost 3 bases, the J end lost 3 bases, and 14 bases lay between the germline ends. The CDR3 DNA reads TGTGCCAGCAGCTTCGGGTCCGTAAACCCTAATGAAAAACTGTTTTTT. Translating it yields CASSFGSVNPNEKLFF.

This chain joins TRBV6-5 and TRBJ2-7; D call uncertain. The CDR3 length is 14 residues. With 7 bases removed from V and 3 bases from J, the gap between germline ends came to 16 bases. The V gene's germline CDR1 is MNHEY and CDR2 SVGAGI. The CDR3 protein is CASTSGRLDYEQYF. For the CDR3, the DNA is TGTGCCAGCACCAGTGGCAGGTTGGACTACGAGCAGTACTTC.

A remark on this clone: The sample contains more than one DNA sequence encoding this CDR3. The V call is TRBV5-1, the J call TRBJ2-7; D gene unclear. The CDR3 consists of 15 residues. The V gene's germline CDR1 is SGHRS and CDR2 YFSETQ. Trimming took off 0 bases at V and 3 bases at J, with 13 bases between the two ends. CDR3: CASSLEAGPSYEQYF. CDR3 nucleotides: TGCGCCAGCAGCTTGGAGGCTGGGCCAAGCTACGAGCAGTACTTC. Full variable domain (rest looked up from reference TRBV5-1 and TRBJ2-7): KAGVTQTPRYLIKTRGQQVTLSCSPISGHRSVSWYQQTPGQGLQFLFEYFSETQRNKGNFPGRFSGRQFSNSRSEMNVSTLELGDSALYLCASSLEAGPSYEQYFGPGTRLTVT.

The sample holds one count of this clone. This chain uses TRBV6-5 with TRBJ2-3; 7 nucleotides agree with TRBD1. Germline lookup yields CDR1 MNHEY and CDR2 SVGAGI. The CDR3 sequence is 15 residues long. J gave up 1 base and V 5 bases, and 6 bases lay outside the gene matches. The chain's CDR3 is CASSLDRARTDTQYF. The CDR3 DNA follows: TGTGCCAGCAGTCTCGACAGGGCCCGCACAGATACGCAGTATTTT.

The chain uses TRBV5-1 and TRBJ2-1; 11 positions agree with TRBD2. Germline values: CDR1 SGHRS, CDR2 YFSETQ. The CDR3 spans 14 residues. J lost 8 bases, V lost 7 bases, and 8 bases had no gene match. Written as DNA, the CDR3 is TGCGCCAGCGCGGTAGCGGGGGGGAAGGATGAGCAGTTCTTC. Amino acids: CASAVAGGKDEQFF.

The chain carries TRBV5-1 and TRBJ2-2, with 11 bases aligning to TRBD2. With 4 bases clipped from V and 0 bases from J, the junction kept 5 bases outside the gene matches. This CDR3 is 17 amino acids long. Germline loops: CDR1 SGHRS, CDR2 YFSETQ. CDR3 loop: CASSPSSGGTNTGELFF. The DNA of the CDR3 is TGCGCCAGCAGCCCCTCTAGCGGGGGGACGAACACCGGGGAGCTGTTTTTT.

In this sample, this clone turned up a few times. The chain carries TRBV4-1 and TRBJ1-4; no firm D call. CDR3 length: 14 residues. Trimming removed 0 bases from V and 7 bases from J, with 9 bases in between. Germline V gene sequence: CDR1 MGHRA, CDR2 YSYEKL. CDR3 sequence reads: CASSQDEVFEKLFF. The CDR3 bases are TGCGCCAGCAGCCAAGATGAGGTCTTTGAAAAACTGTTTTTT.

The chain joins TRBV7-8 to TRBJ1-2; 7 bases are a match to TRBD1. Losses at the gene ends were 4 bases for V and 6 bases for J; bases not matched to a gene: 8. The CDR3 is 14 residues long. Germline loops: CDR1 SGHVS, CDR2 FQNEAQ. CDR3 amino acids: CASSSLDRRDGYTF. CDR3 coding DNA: TGTGCCAGCAGCTCCCTGGACAGGCGGGATGGCTACACCTTC.

The rearrangement links TRBV4-2 to TRBJ2-3; 9 nucleotides align to TRBD2. This CDR3 has 19 amino acids. Unmatched junction bases numbered 13, after V lost 3 bases and J lost 0 bases. Germline CDR1 and CDR2: LGHNA and YNFKEQ. The CDR3 DNA sequence: TGTGCCAGCAGCCACAGATGGGGTGGGGCGGGGGGGAGCACAGATACGCAGTATTTT. Its protein product is CASSHRWGGAGGSTDTQYF.

A single count supports this clone. V gene TRBV25-1 combines with J gene TRBJ1-2; D gene unclear. This CDR3 contains 14 residues. Trimming took 3 bases from V and 4 from J, leaving 12 bases between them. In germline, CDR1 is MGHDK, CDR2 SYGVNS. CDR3: CASSDSITLYGYTF. For the CDR3, the DNA is TGTGCCAGCAGTGATAGTATAACTCTCTATGGCTACACCTTC.

The V gene is TRBV30, the J gene TRBJ2-1; TRBD2 matches 13 bases. V lost 1 base to trimming and J lost 0 bases; unmatched junction nucleotides: 6. The V gene's germline CDR1 is GTSNPN and CDR2 SVGIG (reference sequence). The CDR3 runs 18 residues. CDR3 sequence (DNA): TGTGCCTGGAGTGGACTAGCGGGGGGAAGGAGCTCCTACAATGAGCAGTTCTTC. This sequence encodes CAWSGLAGGRSSYNEQFF.

The CDR3 bases are TGCGCCAGCAGCGTAAGCGGATCCTACGAGCAGTACTTC. It yields the protein CASSVSGSYEQYF. The chain links TRBV4-3 to TRBJ2-7; maybe TRBD2 (5 bases). Looked up from germline, CDR1 is LGHNA and CDR2 is YSLEER. The CDR3 consists of 13 residues. Trimming cost V 5 bases and J 1 base, with 9 bases left between them.

J is TRBJ1-1 and V is TRBV7-3, with 9 bases aligning to TRBD1. Losses at the gene ends were 5 bases for V and 2 bases for J; bases not matched to a gene: 9. Germline V gives CDR1 SGHTA, CDR2 FQGTGA. The CDR3 consists of 16 residues. CDR3 region: CASSRNRGRRNTEAFF. CDR3 in DNA: TGTGCCAGCAGCCGGAACAGGGGGCGCAGAAACACTGAAGCTTTCTTT.

This chain uses TRBV5-1 with TRBJ2-7; 12 bases fit TRBD1. CDR3 length: 16 amino acids. Germline loops: CDR1 SGHRS, CDR2 YFSETQ. V trimming: 0 bases; J trimming: 5 bases; junction bases outside the gene matches: 6. CDR3 in amino acids: CASSLEGQGAGHEQYF. The CDR3 nucleotides are TGCGCCAGCAGCTTGGAGGGACAGGGGGCGGGCCACGAGCAGTACTTC.

This rearrangement joins TRBV4-3 to TRBJ1-2; TRBD1 matches 9 bases. This CDR3 comprises 14 residues. Looked up from germline, CDR1 is LGHNA and CDR2 is YSLEER. V was clipped by 4 bases and J by 6 bases; unmatched bases: 6. The CDR3 region is CASSPGDRANGYTF. CDR3 sequence (DNA): TGCGCCAGCAGCCCGGGGGACAGGGCAAATGGCTACACCTTC.